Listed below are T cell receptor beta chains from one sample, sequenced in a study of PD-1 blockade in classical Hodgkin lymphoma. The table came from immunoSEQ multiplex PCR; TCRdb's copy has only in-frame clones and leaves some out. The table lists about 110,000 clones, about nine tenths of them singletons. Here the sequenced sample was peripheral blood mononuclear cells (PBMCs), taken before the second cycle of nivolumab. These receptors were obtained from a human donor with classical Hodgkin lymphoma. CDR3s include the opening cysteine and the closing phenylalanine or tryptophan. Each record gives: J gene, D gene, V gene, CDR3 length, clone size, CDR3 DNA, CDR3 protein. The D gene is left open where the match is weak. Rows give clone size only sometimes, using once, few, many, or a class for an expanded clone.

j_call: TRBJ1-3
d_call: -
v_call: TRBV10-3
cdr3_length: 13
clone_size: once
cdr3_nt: TGTGCCATCAGCCAGGGTTCTGGAAACACCATATATTTT
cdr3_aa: CAISQGSGNTIYF

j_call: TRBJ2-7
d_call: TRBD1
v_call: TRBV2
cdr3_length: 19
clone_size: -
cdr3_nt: TGTGCCAGCAGTGAAGTTGGGACAGCCAATCCTTACTTCTCCTACGAGCAGTACTTC
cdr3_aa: CASSEVGTANPYFSYEQYF

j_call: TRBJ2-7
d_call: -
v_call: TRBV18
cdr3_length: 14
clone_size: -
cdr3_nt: TGTGCCAGCTCACCACCGCCGGTAGGCTACGAGCAGTACTTC
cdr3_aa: CASSPPPVGYEQYF

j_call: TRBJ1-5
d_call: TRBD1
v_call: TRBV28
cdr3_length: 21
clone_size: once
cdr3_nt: TGTGCCAGCAGTTTATTTTTCTTGGGGGACAGCCCGAGTTATAGCAATCAGCCCCAGCATTTT
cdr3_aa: CASSLFFLGDSPSYSNQPQHF

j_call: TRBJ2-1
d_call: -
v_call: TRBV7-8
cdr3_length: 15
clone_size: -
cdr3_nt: TGTGCCAGCAGCTTAGTTGGTTGGACAGACAATGAGCAGTTCTTC
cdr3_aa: CASSLVGWTDNEQFF

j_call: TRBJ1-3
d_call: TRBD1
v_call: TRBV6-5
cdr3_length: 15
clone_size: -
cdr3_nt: TGTGCCAGCAGTCCGGACAGGGACTCTGGAAACACCATATATTTT
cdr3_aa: CASSPDRDSGNTIYF

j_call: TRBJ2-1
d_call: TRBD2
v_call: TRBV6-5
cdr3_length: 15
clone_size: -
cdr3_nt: TGTGCCAGCAGTTTGCTAGCGGATATGTACAATGAGCAGTTCTTC
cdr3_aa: CASSLLADMYNEQFF

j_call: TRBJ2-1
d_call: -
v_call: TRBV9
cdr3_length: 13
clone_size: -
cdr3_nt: TGTGCCAGCAGCGTAGTCCTGGGAAATGAGCAGTTCTTC
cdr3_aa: CASSVVLGNEQFF

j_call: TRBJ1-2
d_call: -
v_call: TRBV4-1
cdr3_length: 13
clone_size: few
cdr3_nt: TGCGCCAGCAGCCACGGAGGGAGCTATGGCTACACCTTC
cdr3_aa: CASSHGGSYGYTF

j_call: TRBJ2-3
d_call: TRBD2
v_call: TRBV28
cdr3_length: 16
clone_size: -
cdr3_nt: TGTGCCAGCAGTTCTACCGGGACTAGCGGAACAGATACGCAGTATTTT
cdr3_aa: CASSSTGTSGTDTQYF